This TCR beta chain was sequenced during a study of blood T cell repertoires in COVID-19. Study in general: From the United States, Italy and Spain came samples of acute and convalescent COVID-19. T cells, B-cell-depleted T cells, or PBMCs provided the cDNA or gDNA that served as material.

Libraries were prepared by immunoSEQ multiplex PCR; TCRdb keeps only in-frame clonotypes and omits some of them. The sample includes 260,000 or so clones, more than 70% of them seen just once. In germline, CDR1 is MNHEY, CDR2 SVGAGI. V shed 8 bases and J 0 bases; nucleotides not matched to a gene: 3. This CDR3 has 15 amino acids. The chain joins TRBV6-5 to TRBJ2-3; 12 nucleotides line up with TRBD2. The clonotype was recovered from a man older than 75 with acute or convalescent COVID-19. The specimen sequenced was peripheral blood. The CDR3 nucleotides read TGTGCCAGCCTGACTAGCGGGGGTAGCACAGATACGCAGTATTTT. It is translated as CASLTSGGSTDTQYF.